This T cell receptor beta chain was captured by sequencing in a study of cytomegalovirus exposure and HLA in healthy donors. Study outcomes and limitations: Judged likely to be a sequencing artifact was a cluster of highly shared sequence variants.

This clone was recorded only once. The antigen is not known. CDR1 and CDR2 (germline): SGHTA, FQGNSA. CDR3 length: 15 amino acids. Unmatched junction bases numbered 8, after V lost 5 bases and J lost 2 bases. PCR used 60 Vbeta primers and 13 Jbeta primers. Only in-frame clones appear in the TCRdb table, and some are missing; sequencing was by immunoSEQ multiplex PCR. The sample lists 270,000 or so clones; 86% were seen once. The sequencing sample was made of PBMCs. J is TRBJ2-7 and V is TRBV7-2; 8 nucleotides agree with TRBD2. This receptor was obtained from a man between 35 and 55 years old in good health and CMV-seropositive. In nucleotides, the CDR3 is TGTGCCAGCAGCCCCGGGGGGGCAAGGACCTACGAGCAGTACTTC. Residues: CASSPGGARTYEQYF. Together with reference TRBV7-2 and TRBJ2-7, the CDR3 gives the full variable domain: GAGVSQSPSNKVTEKGKDVELRCDPISGHTALYWYRQSLGQGLEFLIYFQGNSAPDKSGLPSDRFSAERTGGSVSTLTIQRTQQEDSAVYLCASSPGGARTYEQYFGPGTRLTVT.